These 12 T cell receptor beta chains came from one sample sequenced in a study of blood T cell repertoires in COVID-19. The assay was immunoSEQ multiplex PCR, and TCRdb's table has in-frame clones only and misses some. The table records 140,000 or so clones, about 83% of them present only once. Sequenced input: peripheral blood. These receptors all stem from a woman between 50 and 59 years old with active or convalescent COVID-19.

V gene TRBV20-1 combines with J gene TRBJ1-2; 8 bases map to TRBD1. The CDR3 is 10 amino acids. Germline-derived CDR1 and CDR2 are DFQATT and SNEGSKA (reference sequence). V lost 7 bases, J lost 14 bases, and 9 bases stayed unmatched. CDR3 residues: CSVSGDRGTF. CDR3 DNA: TGCAGTGTGAGCGGTGACAGGGGAACCTTC.

The chain carries TRBV6-2 or TRBV6-3 and TRBJ2-7; TRBD2 matches 9 bases. There are 16 residues in the CDR3. Germline CDR1 reads MNHEY; CDR2 reads SVGEGT. Unmatched junction bases numbered 6, after V lost 2 bases and J lost 1 base. DNA for the CDR3: TGTGCCAGCAGTTACCCCAGCGGGAGGAATTCCTACGAGCAGTACTTC. It yields the protein CASSYPSGRNSYEQYF.

This clone was counted a single time. This chain links TRBV19 with TRBJ2-3, with 12 bases matching TRBD2. Looked up from germline, CDR1 is LNHDA and CDR2 is SQIVND (reference sequence). This CDR3 region has 17 residues. J gave up 1 base and V 8 bases, and 10 bases lay outside the gene matches. The CDR3 spells CASETSGRGPGTDTQYF. The DNA of the CDR3 is TGTGCCAGTGAGACTAGCGGGAGAGGGCCGGGCACAGATACGCAGTATTTT.

This clone was seen only once. This chain connects TRBV28 to TRBJ1-2; D ambiguous. This CDR3 contains 15 residues. V lost 6 bases, J lost 0 bases, and 14 bases lay in between. In germline, CDR1 is MDHEN, CDR2 SYDVKM. The CDR3 DNA reads TGTGCCAGCAGACCCGATGGAGAAGCTAACTATGGCTACACCTTC. Protein sequence: CASRPDGEANYGYTF.

The V and J genes are TRBV6-1 and TRBJ2-7; TRBD1 aligns across 10 bases. The V and J ends lost 1 base and 1 base, in that order; junction bases with no gene match: 1. This CDR3 is 15 amino acids long. Germline values: CDR1 MNHNS, CDR2 SASEGT. In nucleotides, the CDR3 is TGTGCCAGCAGTGAAGGGGGACAGGGGTCCTACGAGCAGTACTTC. It encodes CASSEGGQGSYEQYF.

The genes are TRBV19 and TRBJ1-5, with D unclear. V lost 5 bases and J 3 bases, leaving 8 bases between the germline ends. The germline gives CDR1 LNHDA, CDR2 SQIVND (reference sequence). This CDR3 is built from 13 residues. CDR3 nucleotides: TGTGCCAGTAGTTCGTCAGTCAATCAGCCCCAGCATTTT. The encoded protein is CASSSSVNQPQHF. Full variable domain (missing parts from reference TRBV19 and TRBJ1-5): DGGITQSPKYLFRKEGQNVTLSCEQNLNHDAMYWYRQDPGQGLRLIYYSQIVNDFQKGDIAEGYSVSREKKESFPLTVTSAQKNPTAFYLCASSSSVNQPQHFGDGTRLSIL.

This chain joins TRBV6-6 and TRBJ2-7; 7 nucleotides match TRBD1. The CDR3 has 13 amino acids. The V and J ends lost 4 bases and 5 bases, in that order; junction bases with no gene match: 5. Looked up from germline, CDR1 is MNHNY and CDR2 is SVGAGI (reference sequence). The CDR3 DNA sequence: TGTGCCAGCAGTTCATGGACAGGTAACGAGCAGTACTTC. Protein product: CASSSWTGNEQYF.

V is TRBV6-5 and J is TRBJ1-3; D not certain. CDR1 is MNHEY, CDR2 SVGAGI, per germline. The CDR3 has 15 amino acids. V was cut by 8 bases and J by 0 bases, with 14 bases left in between. The CDR3 sequence: CASGAGERSGNTIYF. The CDR3 DNA sequence: TGTGCCAGCGGAGCTGGAGAGCGCTCTGGAAACACCATATATTTT.

The J gene is TRBJ2-2, the V gene TRBV6-2 or TRBV6-3; 9 nucleotides agree with TRBD1. CDR1 and CDR2 (germline): MNHEY, SVGEGT. The ends lost 2 bases at V and 4 bases at J; junction bases unmatched: 11. The CDR3 has 18 amino acids. Here the CDR3 DNA reads TGTGCCAGCAGTTACGCCTTTCCGGGACAGGGCGTCACCGGGGAGCTGTTTTTT. This encodes CASSYAFPGQGVTGELFF.

The CDR3 DNA reads as TGTGCCAGCAGCCGGACAGGCCAACTTCGTATTGTCCTGACTTTC. Translating gives CASSRTGQLRIVLTF. The rearrangement joins TRBV7-9 to TRBJ2-6; TRBD1 agrees at 7 bases. V lost 5 bases, J lost 13 bases, and 14 bases stayed unmatched. The V gene's germline CDR1 is SEHNR and CDR2 FQNEAQ (reference sequence). This CDR3 has 15 amino acids.

The chain carries TRBV16 and TRBJ1-1, with TRBD1 as a possible D gene (6 bases). The CDR3 contains 18 residues. Germline CDR1 is KGHSY and CDR2 is FQNENV. Trimming left V 0 bases short and J 2 bases short, with 19 bases between. The CDR3 DNA follows: TGTGCCAGCAGCCAATCGGAGATAAGACAGGACTTCAACACTGAAGCTTTCTTT. This encodes CASSQSEIRQDFNTEAFF.

As DNA, the CDR3 is TGCGCCAGCAGCCAAGTGTGGCAGAACACTGAAGCTTTCTTT. This gives the protein CASSQVWQNTEAFF. This sequence joins TRBV4-1 and TRBJ1-1; D is uncertain. The V gene's germline CDR1 is MGHRA and CDR2 YSYEKL. The CDR3 covers 14 residues. The V and J ends lost 1 base and 1 base respectively, with 7 bases between them.